Here is one T cell receptor (beta chain) with its context. The data were obtained in a study of technical replicates of blood from a handful of donors. Here immunoSEQ multiplex PCR was the method, and the copy in TCRdb shows in-frame clones only, minus some. Of tens of thousands of clones detected, 90% to 95% appear once; the ten largest clones hold 0.2% to 0.3%. V lost 7 bases to trimming and J lost 7 bases, with 12 bases between them. Germline V CDR1 and CDR2: SGHRS, YFSETQ. There are 12 residues in the CDR3. Sequencing used T cells isolated from PBMCs. The TCR comes from a human donor in good health. This chain joins TRBV5-1 and TRBJ2-1, with D possibly TRBD2 on 6 matching bases. CDR3 sequence (DNA): TGCGCCAGCCGGCACGGGGGTAATGAGCAGTTCTTC. It specifies CASRHGGNEQFF.